What follows are 17 T cell receptor beta chains derived from one specimen sequenced in a study of OX40 agonist ivuxolimab in advanced cancers. Some clones are missing from TCRdb's copy, which holds only in-frame ones; the method was immunoSEQ multiplex PCR. Of roughly 42,000 clones listed, approximately 86% were seen once; the top ten hold over 10%. The specimen comprised CD4+ or CD8+ T cells sorted from blood, sampled in a trial of the OX40 agonist ivuxolimab. These receptors were obtained from an adult with an advanced solid tumor such as melanoma, head and neck, liver or kidney cancer.

The V gene is TRBV9, the J gene TRBJ1-3, with D uncertain. This CDR3 is 15 amino acids long. V was clipped by 3 bases and J by 4 bases, with 14 bases between them. CDR1 SGDLS and CDR2 YYNGEE come from the germline V gene. This CDR3 is CASSGGPLGGNTIYF. The CDR3 nucleotides read TGTGCCAGCAGCGGCGGCCCCCTAGGAGGAAACACCATATATTTT.

This rearrangement joins TRBV2 to TRBJ2-1; tentatively, D is TRBD1 (6 bases). The CDR3 length is 15 residues. Trimming shortened V by 4 bases and J by 4 bases, and 14 bases separated the two germline ends. Germline V CDR1 and CDR2: SNHLY, FYNNEI. CDR3 protein: CASSAEGVRYNEQFF. The CDR3 DNA sequence: TGTGCCAGCAGTGCAGAGGGGGTCCGATACAATGAGCAGTTCTTC.

This clone came up once. The rearrangement uses TRBV6-1 and TRBJ2-7; D tentatively reads TRBD1 or TRBD2 (6 bases each). CDR3 length: 15 amino acids. V was pared by 1 base and J by 0 bases, with 10 bases between. From germline, CDR1 is MNHNS and CDR2 SASEGT. CDR3 in DNA: TGTGCCAGCAGTGAAGATGGGGGGCACTCCTACGAGCAGTACTTC. It encodes CASSEDGGHSYEQYF.

V gene TRBV5-5 combines with J gene TRBJ2-1; D is undetermined. CDR3 length: 13 residues. V was cut by 0 bases and J by 4 bases, with 5 bases left in between. Germline CDR1 and CDR2: SGHKS and YYEKEE (reference sequence). CDR3 amino acids: CASSLATYNEQFF. The CDR3 bases are TGTGCCAGCAGCTTGGCAACTTACAATGAGCAGTTCTTC.

The V gene is TRBV11-2, the J gene TRBJ2-7, with D unclear. The CDR3 sequence is 11 residues long. The V end lost 2 bases, the J end lost 4 bases, and 3 bases lay between the germline ends. Germline V gene sequence: CDR1 SGHAT, CDR2 FQNNGV. The DNA for the CDR3 is TGTGCCAGCAGCTTACGATACGAGCAGTACTTC. Translation gives CASSLRYEQYF.

This chain connects TRBV6-1 to TRBJ2-7, with TRBD2 matching 12 bases. The ends lost 10 bases at V and 6 bases at J; junction bases unmatched: 13. The CDR3 loop spans 15 amino acids. Germline V lookup: CDR1 MNHNS, CDR2 SASEGT. CDR3 DNA: TGTGCCACCCAGCCCCTTCTAGCGGGGGGGTCCGAGCAGTACTTC. It yields the protein CATQPLLAGGSEQYF.

Only a few counts were recorded for this clone. This CDR3 is also generated by other DNA sequences in the sample. CDR3 amino acids: CASSPDRGEQFF. For the CDR3, the DNA is TGCGCCAGCAGCCCGGACAGGGGAGAGCAGTTCTTC. V usage is TRBV4-1 and J usage is TRBJ2-1, with 9 bases matching TRBD1. Germline V gene lookup returns CDR1 MGHRA and CDR2 YSYEKL. The CDR3 totals 12 residues. V dropped 4 bases and J dropped 10; count of bases not matched to a gene: 2.

J is TRBJ1-1 and V is TRBV4-2; perhaps TRBD1 as D (6 bases). The CDR3 has 14 residues. The ends were cut back, 3 bases at V and 4 bases at J, with 12 bases in the middle. Germline assignment: CDR1 LGHNA and CDR2 YNFKEQ. CDR3 in amino acids: CASSQHRDTTEAFF. For the CDR3, the DNA is TGTGCCAGCAGCCAGCACAGGGATACCACTGAAGCTTTCTTT.

The rearrangement joins TRBV2 to TRBJ1-1; possible D gene TRBD1, 5 bases. The germline V gene encodes CDR1 SNHLY and CDR2 FYNNEI. The CDR3 is 13 amino acids. The V and J ends lost 4 bases and 1 base respectively, with 7 bases between them. CDR3 protein: CASSVQANTEAFF. The DNA of the CDR3 is TGTGCCAGCAGTGTACAGGCGAACACTGAAGCTTTCTTT.

This clone was seen a handful of times. This sequence joins TRBV28 and TRBJ1-1; no definite D call. From germline, CDR1 is MDHEN and CDR2 SYDVKM. The CDR3 sequence is 12 residues long. The germline V and J ends were trimmed by 4 bases and 4 bases, with 7 bases remaining between them. This CDR3 is CASSWTITEAFF. The CDR3, as DNA: TGTGCCAGCAGTTGGACTATCACTGAAGCTTTCTTT.

The chain is built from TRBV30 and TRBJ1-2; 8 positions agree with TRBD1. V lost 7 bases, J lost 6 bases, and 7 bases stayed unmatched. CDR1 and CDR2 from the germline V gene are GTSNPN and SVGIG (reference sequence). The CDR3 totals 12 residues. The CDR3 sequence is CALTPGGHGYTF. CDR3 DNA sequence: TGTGCCTTGACTCCAGGGGGCCATGGCTACACCTTC.

This rearrangement joins TRBV4-2 to TRBJ2-7, with 9 bases identical to TRBD1. This CDR3 comprises 15 residues. With 0 bases clipped from V and 0 bases from J, the junction kept 0 bases outside the gene matches. Germline CDR1 reads LGHNA; CDR2 reads YNFKEQ. DNA for the CDR3: TGTGCCAGCAGCCAAGAGACAGGGGGCTCCTACGAGCAGTACTTC. Translation: CASSQETGGSYEQYF.

The chain recombines TRBV28 with TRBJ2-3, with TRBD1 matching over 9 bases. CDR1 is MDHEN and CDR2 is SYDVKM in the germline V gene. The CDR3 sequence is 16 residues long. With V trimmed by 5 bases and J by 8 bases, 14 bases remained unmatched. The CDR3 sequence: CASSRTGTGSRATQYF. Here the CDR3 DNA reads TGTGCCAGCAGTCGTACCGGGACAGGGTCTCGTGCTACGCAGTATTTT.

The rearrangement uses TRBV7-9 and TRBJ2-7, with 8 nucleotides matching TRBD1. After removal of 3 bases from V and 0 bases from J, the junction contained 7 bases not matched to a gene. Germline V lookup: CDR1 SEHNR, CDR2 FQNEAQ (reference sequence). The CDR3 contains 16 residues. The CDR3 here is CASSFRQGYSSYEQYF. The CDR3 bases are TGTGCCAGCAGCTTTCGACAGGGGTATAGCTCCTACGAGCAGTACTTC.

In its sample, this clone was seen once. The chain combines TRBV9 with TRBJ2-5; no clear D gene. V was clipped by 4 bases and J by 0 bases, with 7 bases between them. The CDR3 spans 13 residues. Germline V gene data show CDR1 as SGDLS and CDR2 as YYNGEE. CDR3 sequence (DNA): TGTGCCAGCAGCTCCGCTTACCAAGAGACCCAGTACTTC. Translating it yields CASSSAYQETQYF.

The chain recombines TRBV11-2 with TRBJ2-1; 7 positions agree with TRBD1. Germline values: CDR1 SGHAT, CDR2 FQNNGV. This CDR3 has 13 amino acids. V gave up 5 bases and J gave up 9 bases; unmatched junction bases: 7. The CDR3 reads CASSEDRVGEQFF. The CDR3 nucleotides are TGTGCCAGCAGCGAAGACAGGGTTGGTGAGCAGTTCTTC.

The chain is built from TRBV6-5 and TRBJ2-1; weak D call: TRBD2 (5 bases). V was trimmed by 1 base and J by 7 bases, leaving 14 bases between them. The germline V gene encodes CDR1 MNHEY and CDR2 SVGAGI. The CDR3 is 15 residues long. The CDR3 here is CASSYYYRGRNEQFF. The CDR3, as DNA: TGTGCCAGCAGTTACTACTATAGAGGGAGAAATGAGCAGTTCTTC.